This TCR beta chain was identified during a study of human T cells and chemical hapten exposure. Individual cDNA molecules each carried unique molecular identifiers attached by the library. Original processing notes: TCRs per sample had a median of about 100,000 and ranged from 23,224 to 690,600. One entry per CDR3 protein, called by TCRdb with MiXCR from the RACE reads. V and J calls and clone size were set by TCRdb, not the authors. Among 100,000 or so distinct CDR3 sequences listed, less than 40% were seen once. The germline V gene has CDR1 MNHEY and CDR2 SMNVEV (reference sequence). The ends were cut back, 6 bases at V and 1 base at J, with 9 bases in the middle. This CDR3 is 13 amino acids long. Stated time point: patch test 3, about 24 weeks after DPC sensitization. The treatment: therapeutic diphenylcyclopropenone sensitization with weekly scalp DPC. Study-wide findings and caveats: DPC sensitization left the count of TCRs above 1 in 1000 unchanged. It was expanded TCRs that formed significantly more large CDR3 similarity clusters than controls did.

In its sample, this clonotype was seen a few times. As yet, its antigen is unknown. The sample here was whole blood, taken in connection with sensitization to the hapten diphenylcyclopropenone (DPC). The TCR was taken from a man between 40 and 49 years old with alopecia areata. Some clones in this sample may be carry-over from other donors' samples. The gene calls are TRBV27 and TRBJ1-1, with D maybe TRBD1 (6 bases). The CDR3 loop reads CASRADRNTEAFF. The CDR3 nucleotides are TGTGCCAGCAGAGCGGACAGGAACACTGAAGCTTTCTTT.